Listed below are T cell receptor beta chains from one sample, sequenced in a study of blood T cell repertoires in COVID-19. TCRdb's copy holds only in-frame clones and misses some; the assay was immunoSEQ multiplex PCR. This sample has around 68,000 clones, with less than 90% found just once. The sample taken for sequencing was peripheral blood. These receptors were taken from a man older than 75 with acute or convalescent COVID-19. CDR3s include the opening cysteine and the closing phenylalanine or tryptophan. D genes are given only for firm matches. The size field is filled for only some rows; it gives once, few, many or a size class.

>.|TRBV7-8|TRBJ1-5|once
TGTGCCAGCAGCCAAGGCAGGGTACATCAGCCCCAGCATTTT
CASSQGRVHQPQHF
>TRBD2|TRBV10-1|TRBJ2-1|.
TGCGCCAGCAGTGAGCGGCGCGGGAGGGGGTTTGAGCAGTTCTTC
CASSERRGRGFEQFF
>.|TRBV3-1/TRBV3-2|TRBJ2-7|.
TGTGCCAGCAGCCATCGTGAACAGAGCTCCTACGAGCAGTACTTC
CASSHREQSSYEQYF
>TRBD1|TRBV5-1|TRBJ2-7|.
TGCGCCAGCAGCTTCTTAGGGACAGGGGGCGACGAGCAGTACTTC
CASSFLGTGGDEQYF
>.|TRBV28|TRBJ2-1|.
TGTGCCAGCAGTTTATGGGCGGGACAGCGCAATGAGCAGTTCTTC
CASSLWAGQRNEQFF
>.|TRBV10-3|TRBJ2-6|.
TGTGCCATCAGTGAGCCTCAGGGAAGTGGGGCTGGGGCCAACGTCCTGACTTTC
CAISEPQGSGAGANVLTF
>.|TRBV4-2|TRBJ2-5|once
TGTGCCAGCAGCCAGGGAAGGGGTGAAGAGACCCAGTACTTC
CASSQGRGEETQYF
>TRBD2|TRBV3-1/TRBV3-2|TRBJ2-2|.
TGTGCCAGCAGCCTCCGGGGGGTGAACACCGGGGAGCTGTTTTTT
CASSLRGVNTGELFF
>.|TRBV9|TRBJ2-1|.
TGTGCCAGCAGCGTAGCTCCCCAAGGAGGTCTTAATGAGCAGTTCTTC
CASSVAPQGGLNEQFF
>.|TRBV30|TRBJ2-7|.
TGTGCCTGGAGGGCGGAGGTATACCGCGAGCAGTACTTC
CAWRAEVYREQYF
>.|TRBV30|TRBJ2-1|.
TGTGCCTTTACACCGGGACTCTCGGGAGTAAATGAGCAGTTCTTC
CAFTPGLSGVNEQFF
>.|TRBV4-1|TRBJ1-5|.
TGCGCCAGCAGCCAAGCCCTCTTTACAGGGTTGGGAAGCGGCAATCAGCCCCAGCATTTT
CASSQALFTGLGSGNQPQHF
>.|TRBV18|TRBJ2-2|.
TGTGCCAGCTCACCTCAGGGGATCGGCACCGGGGAGCTGTTTTTT
CASSPQGIGTGELFF
>.|TRBV7-2|TRBJ2-4|once
TGTGCCAGCAGCTTGATTAGGGGGAAAAACATTCAGTACTTC
CASSLIRGKNIQYF
>.|TRBV7-2|TRBJ1-6|once
TGTGCCAGCAGCTTAATGAATTCGGGATCACCCCTCCACTTT
CASSLMNSGSPLHF
>.|TRBV6-5|TRBJ2-3|few
TGTGCCAGCAGTTACAAAAGCCCCAGCGGGACAGATACGCAGTATTTT
CASSYKSPSGTDTQYF
>.|TRBV18|TRBJ2-1|.
TGTGCCAGCTCACCACCCCCAGGGGTGAATGAGCAGTTCTTC
CASSPPPGVNEQFF
>.|TRBV6-5|TRBJ2-3|once
TGTGCCAGCCAGGACTCTAGCACAGATACGCAGTATTTT
CASQDSSTDTQYF
>TRBD1|TRBV4-3|TRBJ2-1|.
TGCGCCAGCAGCTTGGGGGACAGGGAATGGAATGAGCAGTTCTTC
CASSLGDREWNEQFF
>.|TRBV21-1|TRBJ2-7|.
TGTGCCAGCAGCAAAGCAGGCAGCCTAGACGAGCAGTACTTC
CASSKAGSLDEQYF
>TRBD1|TRBV4-3|TRBJ1-6|.
TGCGCCAGCAGCCAAGAGACAGGGAGCTCCTATAATTCACCCCTCCACTTT
CASSQETGSSYNSPLHF
>.|TRBV19|TRBJ1-1|once
TGTGCCAGTAAGCACCGGACAGACCCTAACACTGAAGCTTTCTTT
CASKHRTDPNTEAFF
>.|TRBV10-2|TRBJ1-1|.
TGCGCCAGCAGTTTCCAGGGTAGGGGGACTGAAGCTTTCTTT
CASSFQGRGTEAFF
>.|TRBV6-2/TRBV6-3|TRBJ1-1|.
TGTGCCAGCAGTTCTGGGCGGGTTGAAGCTTTCTTT
CASSSGRVEAFF
>TRBD2|TRBV7-2|TRBJ2-1|.
TGTGCCAGCAGCTTAATTCCCCGGACTAGCGGAGACAATGAGCAGTTCTTC
CASSLIPRTSGDNEQFF
>TRBD2|TRBV2|TRBJ2-3|.
TGTGCCAGCACCCTCCTAGCGGACACAGATACGCAGTATTTT
CASTLLADTDTQYF
>TRBD1|TRBV15|TRBJ1-2|.
TGTGCCACCAGCAGCCGGGACAGGGAGCTCTATGGCTACACCTTC
CATSSRDRELYGYTF
>.|TRBV19|TRBJ1-5|.
TGTGCCAGTAGTCTACTTGACAGACTCAATCAGCCCCAGCATTTT
CASSLLDRLNQPQHF
>.|TRBV9|TRBJ1-1|few
TGTGCCAGCAGCGTGGGGCGGCACACTGAAGCTTTCTTT
CASSVGRHTEAFF
>TRBD1|TRBV6-5|TRBJ2-7|.
TGTGCCAGCAGCTTGACAGGGGCCTACGAGCAGTACTTC
CASSLTGAYEQYF
>TRBD1|TRBV7-2|TRBJ2-7|.
TGTGCCAGCAGCCCGAGGACAGGGGAGGGGACCGAGCAGTACTTC
CASSPRTGEGTEQYF
>.|TRBV30|TRBJ2-3|.
TGTGCCTGGAGTGTCCCCTTCTATAGTGATACGCAGTATTTT
CAWSVPFYSDTQYF